The source of this TCR beta chain is a study of T cell responses to AZD1222 COVID-19 vaccine. Comment on this clone: Its antigen is still unknown. This same CDR3 is encoded by further DNA sequences in the sample.

Here immunoSEQ multiplex PCR was the method, and the copy in TCRdb shows in-frame clones only, minus some. The repertoire has 80,000 or so clones, nearly 85% of them found once; the top ten carry about 3.1%. V lost 1 base and J lost 0; bases outside the gene matches: 0. The CDR3 loop spans 15 amino acids. CDR1 is SGHRS, CDR2 YFSETQ, per germline. Study-wide results and limits: Close to half of spike-specific TCRs reportedly recognize unmutated variant regions. Donors were largely white British and mainly female; clonal diversity was possibly underestimated. CD4 TCRs associated with vaccination spanned spike, dominating at 160-218 and 743-854.

This specimen was peripheral blood, taken on day 0 of AZD1222 vaccination. The chain joins TRBV5-1 to TRBJ2-3; 9 nucleotides agree with TRBD2. This TCR derives from an adult in good health. CDR3 protein: CASSLTSGSTDTQYF. The CDR3 DNA follows: TGCGCCAGCAGCTTGACTAGCGGGAGCACAGATACGCAGTATTTT.